The TCR beta chain under discussion was sequenced for a study of T cells in Graves' hyperthyroidism and ophthalmopathy. Study summary: At initial diagnosis, before any treatment had begun, peripheral blood was obtained.

RNA transcripts yielded amplified TCR beta CDR3 regions. The TCR CDR3 first-round RT-PCR relied on the HTBI primer set. TCRdb itself ran the multiplex PCR reads through MiXCR, one entry per CDR3 protein. The sample has about 640,000 distinct CDR3 sequences; around 13% are singletons. CDR3 size: 16 residues. The ends were cut back, 6 bases at V and 0 bases at J, with 16 bases in the middle. Germline V gene data show CDR1 as KGHSH and CDR2 as LQKENI. In this sample, this clonotype turned up many times. Its target is unknown. General study findings and limits: Ophthalmopathy and stable hyperthyroidism were told apart by a 13 V-J model.

The sequenced sample was blood. This sequence was found in a woman aged 50 to 60 with Graves' ophthalmopathy. The V gene is TRBV18, the J gene TRBJ2-3; no firm D call. CDR3 coding DNA: TGTGCCAGCTCTCTTAGCCCGACACAGAGCACAGATACGCAGTATTTT. This gives the protein CASSLSPTQSTDTQYF.